These T cell receptor beta chains were read from a single sample in a study of blood T cell repertoires in COVID-19. Assay: immunoSEQ multiplex PCR; the TCRdb copy retains only in-frame clones and omits some. The table includes about 130,000 clones, roughly 83% detected once. The material sequenced was peripheral blood. The receptor source for this set is an elderly woman with acute or convalescent COVID-19. The CDR3 runs from the conserved cysteine through the conserved F or W. Each record gives: V gene, J gene, clone size, D gene, CDR3 DNA, CDR3 protein. The D gene is left open where the match is weak. The size entry is marked missing in some rows and otherwise reads once, few, many or a size class.

>TRBV10-2|TRBJ2-5|NA|TRBD1
TGCGCCAGCAGTCCTAACAGGGGATCGGAGGAGACCCAGTACTTC
CASSPNRGSEETQYF
>TRBV15|TRBJ2-7|NA|NA
TGTGCCACCAGCAGAGATAGGGCAGGGGTCCACGAGCAGTACTTC
CATSRDRAGVHEQYF
>TRBV13|TRBJ2-7|NA|TRBD1
TGTGCCAGCAGCTTAGAGGGGACAGGCTCCTACGAGCAGTACTTC
CASSLEGTGSYEQYF
>TRBV11-2|TRBJ1-2|few|NA
TGTGCCAGCAGCCTCTCGGACAGAACTAACTATGGCTACACCTTC
CASSLSDRTNYGYTF
>TRBV5-5|TRBJ1-1|NA|NA
TGTGCCAGCAGCCCCCGCGCTTCGAACACTGAAGCTTTCTTT
CASSPRASNTEAFF
>TRBV13|TRBJ1-1|NA|TRBD1
TGTGCCAGCAGCTTAGGGGACAGGGTGAGCACTGAAGCTTTCTTT
CASSLGDRVSTEAFF
>TRBV6-5|TRBJ1-3|NA|NA
TGTGCCAGCAGTAGTTGGGGCCAGACACACACCATATATTTT
CASSSWGQTHTIYF
>TRBV12-3/TRBV12-4|TRBJ1-6|NA|NA
TGTGCCAGCAGCCGTAGTAATTCACCCCTCCACTTT
CASSRSNSPLHF
>TRBV6-5|TRBJ1-5|NA|NA
TGTGCCAGCAGGCAGGGGTATGAACAGCCCCGGCATTTT
CASRQGYEQPRHF
>TRBV3-1/TRBV3-2|TRBJ1-1|NA|NA
TGTGCCAGCAGCCAACGGGGGTTGAACACTGAAGCTTTCTTT
CASSQRGLNTEAFF
>TRBV6-1|TRBJ2-4|NA|TRBD1
TGTGCCAGCAGTGAAGGGTTGGACAGGTTGGCCAAAAACATTCAGTACTTC
CASSEGLDRLAKNIQYF
>TRBV7-9|TRBJ1-3|NA|NA
TGTGCCAGCAGCTTAGAGGGACATGGGTCTTGGGGAAACACCATATATTTT
CASSLEGHGSWGNTIYF
>TRBV5-1|TRBJ1-4|NA|TRBD1
TGCGCCAGCAGCTTGGTTGCTGGGGACAGGCCTGAAAAACTGTTTTTT
CASSLVAGDRPEKLFF
>TRBV7-3|TRBJ1-1|few|NA
TGTGCCAGCAGCTTGCAGGAAAACACTGAAGCTTTCTTT
CASSLQENTEAFF
>TRBV5-1|TRBJ2-1|NA|TRBD2
TGCGCCAGCAGCAGCACCCCCCTAGCGGGGGGTTACAATGAGCAGTTCTTC
CASSSTPLAGGYNEQFF
>TRBV6-4|TRBJ1-1|NA|NA
TGTGCCAGCAGTGAGGGCAGGGACACTGAAGCTTTCTTT
CASSEGRDTEAFF
>TRBV11-3|TRBJ2-1|NA|TRBD1
TGTGCCAGCAGCTTTCAGGGACAGGTTTACAATGAGCAGTTCTTC
CASSFQGQVYNEQFF
>TRBV11-2|TRBJ2-7|NA|TRBD1
TGTGCCAGCAGCTTAGGGACAGGGGCCTACGAGCAGTACTTC
CASSLGTGAYEQYF
>TRBV2|TRBJ1-6|NA|NA
TGTGCCAGCAGTGAAGAAAGGTCAGGGGTCATGAGCTCCTATAATTCACCCCTCCACTTT
CASSEERSGVMSSYNSPLHF
>TRBV6-5|TRBJ1-2|NA|TRBD1
TGTGCCAGCAGTTACTCGCCCGAGGGGGCGCACGGCTACACCTTC
CASSYSPEGAHGYTF
>TRBV25-1|TRBJ2-1|NA|TRBD2
TGTGCCAGCAGTGAGGGCGGGAGCTCCTACAATGAGCAGTTCTTC
CASSEGGSSYNEQFF
>TRBV19|TRBJ1-1|NA|NA
TGTGCCAGTAGTTCTGACAGGAACACTGAAGCTTTCTTT
CASSSDRNTEAFF
>TRBV6-6|TRBJ2-3|NA|NA
TGTGCCAGCAGCCTACGGCAGGGGAGGGCAGATACGCAGTATTTT
CASSLRQGRADTQYF
>TRBV2|TRBJ1-4|NA|NA
TGTGCCAGCTCCTGGGCAGCCACCGAAGATGAAAAACTGTTTTTT
CASSWAATEDEKLFF
>TRBV14|TRBJ1-1|NA|TRBD1
TGTGCCAGCAGCCCACGAACAGGGGTTATGAACACTGAAGCTTTCTTT
CASSPRTGVMNTEAFF
>TRBV11-2|TRBJ1-1|NA|TRBD1
TGTGCCAGCAGCTTAGCCCCAGGGGGTACCGTGAGCACTGAAGCTTTCTTT
CASSLAPGGTVSTEAFF
>TRBV9|TRBJ1-1|NA|NA
TGTGCCAGCAGCTCAGGGTTCAGGAGCACTGAAGCTTTCTTT
CASSSGFRSTEAFF
>TRBV5-6|TRBJ1-1|NA|NA
TGTGCCAGCAGCTTAAGGGGCGCGACCACTGAAGCTTTCTTT
CASSLRGATTEAFF
>TRBV12-3/TRBV12-4|TRBJ2-4|NA|NA
TGTGCCAGCAGTTTTGACTCAATAGACATTCAGTACTTC
CASSFDSIDIQYF
>TRBV9|TRBJ1-4|NA|NA
TGTGCCAGCAGCCCCCTTGCAACTAATGAAAAACTGTTTTTT
CASSPLATNEKLFF
>TRBV2|TRBJ1-1|NA|NA
TGTGCCAGCAGTGAGGGCAGGGGAGAGGGCACTGAAGCTTTCTTT
CASSEGRGEGTEAFF
>TRBV5-4|TRBJ1-2|NA|NA
TGTGCCAGCAGACAAGACACCTCAGTTTCTAATGGCTACACCTTC
CASRQDTSVSNGYTF
>TRBV14|TRBJ1-2|NA|NA
TGTGCCAGCAGCCAAGCTTGGACTAACGGCTACACCTTC
CASSQAWTNGYTF
>TRBV28|TRBJ1-5|NA|NA
TGTGCCAGCAACAATAACTTGGGGAGGGGGAGCGTCAATCAGCCCCAGCATTTT
CASNNNLGRGSVNQPQHF
>TRBV6-6|TRBJ2-1|NA|TRBD1
TGTGCCAGCAGTTACTCTCGACAGGGGATCTACAATGAGCAGTTCTTC
CASSYSRQGIYNEQFF
>TRBV27|TRBJ2-1|NA|NA
TGTGCCAGCAGGGACAGCGACTACAATGAGCAGTTCTTC
CASRDSDYNEQFF
>TRBV5-6|TRBJ2-1|NA|TRBD2
TGTGCCAGCAGCCTACTAGCGGGGAATGAGCAGTTCTTC
CASSLLAGNEQFF
>TRBV29-1|TRBJ2-7|NA|TRBD1
TGCAGCGTTGAAGTCCGAGACAGGGGATCTTTCTACGAGCAGTACTTC
CSVEVRDRGSFYEQYF
>TRBV24-1|TRBJ2-5|few|NA
TGTGCCACCAGTGATATAGGGGGGACCCAGTACTTC
CATSDIGGTQYF
>TRBV6-5|TRBJ2-7|NA|TRBD2
TGTGCCAGCAGTCCGACGGGGGGTCTAAACGAGCAGTACTTC
CASSPTGGLNEQYF
>TRBV2|TRBJ2-3|NA|NA
TGTGCCAGCAGTGAACTGAAGTACGGGACAACAGATACGCAGTATTTT
CASSELKYGTTDTQYF
>TRBV7-6|TRBJ1-1|once|NA
TGTGCCAGCAGCACCTCCAGGGGCTCGGGGACCACTGAAGCTTTCTTT
CASSTSRGSGTTEAFF
>TRBV7-2|TRBJ2-1|NA|TRBD2
TGTGCCAGCAGCTTAGTTAGCGGGGGTGGCAATGAGCAGTTCTTC
CASSLVSGGGNEQFF
>TRBV24-1|TRBJ2-1|NA|TRBD2
TGTGCCTCCTCGGCTAGCGGGGGGGCGAATGAGCAGTTCTTC
CASSASGGANEQFF
>TRBV5-4|TRBJ2-2|NA|TRBD2
TGTGCCAGCGGACTAGCGGGGATCACCGGGGAGCTGTTTTTT
CASGLAGITGELFF
>TRBV24-1|TRBJ2-7|once|NA
TGTGCCACCAGTGATCCTTCCACAGGGTTACCCTTCTACGAGCAGTACTTC
CATSDPSTGLPFYEQYF
>TRBV7-2|TRBJ2-1|NA|NA
TGTGCCAGCACTCCTCCCGGGGTCAATGAGCAGTTCTTC
CASTPPGVNEQFF
>TRBV5-4|TRBJ2-2|NA|TRBD1
TGTGCCAGCAGCTGGACAGGGTCCGGGGAGCTGTTTTTT
CASSWTGSGELFF
>TRBV6-2/TRBV6-3|TRBJ2-5|NA|TRBD2
TGTGCCAGCAGTTACTCGATGAGGCCTAGCGGCTCCGCAGAGACCCAGTACTTC
CASSYSMRPSGSAETQYF
>TRBV5-4|TRBJ2-2|NA|NA
TGTGCCAGCAGCTTGGCAGGGACCGGGGAGCTGTTTTTT
CASSLAGTGELFF
>TRBV7-2|TRBJ2-1|NA|TRBD2
TGTGCCAGCAGCTTAGACGGGGGGGCAGAGTTCTTC
CASSLDGGAEFF
>TRBV23-1|TRBJ2-7|NA|TRBD2
TGCGCCAGCAGTCAATTCCCCGGGGGGAGGGATTCCTACGAGCAGTACTTC
CASSQFPGGRDSYEQYF
>TRBV6-5|TRBJ1-2|NA|NA
TGTGCCAGCAGCCTCGACAGGAATGGCTACACCTTC
CASSLDRNGYTF
>TRBV19|TRBJ2-2|NA|TRBD2
TGTGCCAGTAGTATTGTGGTGCTAGCGGAGAACACCGGGGAGCTGTTTTTT
CASSIVVLAENTGELFF
>TRBV4-2|TRBJ2-3|NA|TRBD2
TGTGCCAGCAGCCAAGGGAGACTAGCGGGGAAGGAGGATACGCAGTATTTT
CASSQGRLAGKEDTQYF
>TRBV7-3|TRBJ1-2|few|TRBD1
TGTGCCAGCAGCCGCCGAGGTGACAGGGCTGGCTACACCTTC
CASSRRGDRAGYTF
>TRBV6-4|TRBJ2-3|few|TRBD2
TGTGCCAGTTCTAGCGGGGTCGTTCGGAATACGCAGTATTTT
CASSSGVVRNTQYF
>TRBV15|TRBJ1-1|once|NA
TGTGCCACCAGCAGAGAAAGCATCACTGAAGCTTTCTTT
CATSRESITEAFF
>TRBV12-3/TRBV12-4|TRBJ1-1|NA|NA
TGTGCCAGCATCGGATCCCCGGGAGCTTTCTTT
CASIGSPGAFF